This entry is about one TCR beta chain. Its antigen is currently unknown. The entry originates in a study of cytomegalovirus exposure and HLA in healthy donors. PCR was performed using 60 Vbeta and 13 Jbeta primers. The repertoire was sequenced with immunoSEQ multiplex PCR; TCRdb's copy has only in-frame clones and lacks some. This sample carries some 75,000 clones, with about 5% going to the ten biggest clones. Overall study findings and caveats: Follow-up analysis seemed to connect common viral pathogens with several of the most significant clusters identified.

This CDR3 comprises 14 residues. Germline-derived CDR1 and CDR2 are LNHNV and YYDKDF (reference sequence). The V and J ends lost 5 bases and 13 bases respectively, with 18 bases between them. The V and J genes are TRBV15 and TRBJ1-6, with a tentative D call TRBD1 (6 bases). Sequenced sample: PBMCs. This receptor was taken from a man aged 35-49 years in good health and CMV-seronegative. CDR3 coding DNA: TGTGCCACCAGCCCGGAGGGGGGGGTGTCGCCCCTCCACTTT. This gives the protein CATSPEGGVSPLHF.